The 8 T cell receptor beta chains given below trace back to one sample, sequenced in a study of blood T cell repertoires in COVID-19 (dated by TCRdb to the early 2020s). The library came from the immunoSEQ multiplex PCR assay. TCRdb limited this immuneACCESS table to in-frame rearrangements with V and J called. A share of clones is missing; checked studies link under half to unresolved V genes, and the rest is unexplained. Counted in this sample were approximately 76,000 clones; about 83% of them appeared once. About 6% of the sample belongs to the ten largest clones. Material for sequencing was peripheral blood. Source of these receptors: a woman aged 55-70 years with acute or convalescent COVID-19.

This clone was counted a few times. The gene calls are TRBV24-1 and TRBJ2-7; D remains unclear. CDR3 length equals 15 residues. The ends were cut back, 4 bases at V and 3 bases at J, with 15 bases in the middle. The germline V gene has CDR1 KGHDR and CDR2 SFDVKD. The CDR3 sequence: CATSDTASPSYEQYF. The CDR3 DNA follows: TGTGCCACCAGTGACACAGCCTCACCAAGCTACGAGCAGTACTTC.

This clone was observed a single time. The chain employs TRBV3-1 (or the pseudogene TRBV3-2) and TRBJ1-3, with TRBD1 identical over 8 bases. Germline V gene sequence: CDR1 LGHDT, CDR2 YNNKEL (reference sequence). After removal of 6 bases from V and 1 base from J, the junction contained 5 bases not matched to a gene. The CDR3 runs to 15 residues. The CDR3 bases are TGTGCCAGCAGGTCCACAGGGGGATCTGGAAACACCATATATTTT. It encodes CASRSTGGSGNTIYF.

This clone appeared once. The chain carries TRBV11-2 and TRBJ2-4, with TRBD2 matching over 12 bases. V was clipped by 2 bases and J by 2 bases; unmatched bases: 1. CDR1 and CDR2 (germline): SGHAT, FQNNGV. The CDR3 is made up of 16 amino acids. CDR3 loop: CASSLLAGGTKNIQYF. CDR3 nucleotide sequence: TGTGCCAGCAGCTTACTAGCGGGGGGGACCAAAAACATTCAGTACTTC.

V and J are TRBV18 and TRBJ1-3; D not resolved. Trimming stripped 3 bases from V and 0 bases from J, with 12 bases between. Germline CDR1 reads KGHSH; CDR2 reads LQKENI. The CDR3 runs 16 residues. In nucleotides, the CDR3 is TGTGCCAGCTCACCGAGGAGGGCCCTCTCTGGAAACACCATATATTTT. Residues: CASSPRRALSGNTIYF.

Written as DNA, the CDR3 is TGTGCCAGTAAGCAGGACAGGGGGAATCAGCCCCAGCATTTT. Translated: CASKQDRGNQPQHF. This chain uses TRBV19 with TRBJ1-5; 10 bases align to TRBD1. The CDR3 length is 14 residues. Germline trimming cut 7 bases from V and 4 bases from J; bases unmatched to any gene: 4. The germline gives CDR1 LNHDA, CDR2 SQIVND (reference sequence).

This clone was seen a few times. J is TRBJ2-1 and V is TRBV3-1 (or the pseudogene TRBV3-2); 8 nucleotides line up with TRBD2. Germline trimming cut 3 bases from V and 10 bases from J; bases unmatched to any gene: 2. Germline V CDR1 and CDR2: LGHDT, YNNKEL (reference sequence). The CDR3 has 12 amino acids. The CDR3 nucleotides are TGTGCCAGCAGCCAGGTAGCGGGAGAGCAGTTCTTC. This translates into CASSQVAGEQFF.

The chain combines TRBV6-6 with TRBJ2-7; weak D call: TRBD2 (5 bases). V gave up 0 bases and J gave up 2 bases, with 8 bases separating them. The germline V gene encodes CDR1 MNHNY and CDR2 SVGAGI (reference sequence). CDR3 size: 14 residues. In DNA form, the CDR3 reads TGTGCCAGCAGTTACTCGCCGGGAACCTACGAGCAGTACTTC. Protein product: CASSYSPGTYEQYF.

The CDR3 bases are TGCGCCAGCGGAGGACAGGGAACTATCACCGGGGAGCTGTTTTTT. It encodes CASGGQGTITGELFF. The chain uses TRBV5-1 and TRBJ2-2, with 8 positions matching TRBD1. CDR1 is SGHRS, CDR2 YFSETQ, per germline. J gave up 4 bases and V 7 bases, and 9 bases lay outside the gene matches. The CDR3 length is 15 residues. Drawing the rest from reference TRBV5-1 and TRBJ2-2, the complete variable domain is KAGVTQTPRYLIKTRGQQVTLSCSPISGHRSVSWYQQTPGQGLQFLFEYFSETQRNKGNFPGRFSGRQFSNSRSEMNVSTLELGDSALYLCASGGQGTITGELFFGEGSRLTVL.